A single sample is the source of the 27 T cell receptor beta chains below, sequenced in a study of shared clonotypes between healthy human individuals. CD45RO-negative CD8 cells positively selected for CCR7 made up the naive population, which excluded terminally differentiated effector memory CD45RA+ cells. Measured with immunoSEQ multiplex PCR; TCRdb has only the in-frame clones, and not every one. The repertoire holds under 1 million clones, 80% to 95% seen once, with less than 25% in the top ten. Sequences were obtained from naive CD8+ T cells sorted from blood. The receptors derive from a man aged 25 to 40 in good health.

This chain joins TRBV7-9 and TRBJ2-6; D is possibly TRBD2 (7 bases). The ends were cut back, 10 bases at V and 0 bases at J, with 19 bases in the middle. CDR3 length: 17 residues. The germline V gene has CDR1 SEHNR and CDR2 FQNEAQ (reference sequence). For the CDR3, the DNA is TGTGCCATCCCAGGGGAGGGCTTCCTCTCTGGGGCCAACGTCCTGACTTTC. Translated, it gives CAIPGEGFLSGANVLTF.

The genes are TRBV11-2 and TRBJ2-3, with 10 bases matching TRBD2. From germline, CDR1 is SGHAT and CDR2 FQNNGV. CDR3 size: 16 residues. V lost 1 base, J lost 2 bases, and 3 bases stayed unmatched. The CDR3 DNA follows: TGTGCCAGCAGCTTAGCGCTAGCGGGAGTCACAGATACGCAGTATTTT. This sequence encodes CASSLALAGVTDTQYF.

The chain employs TRBV27 and TRBJ2-7; D is perhaps TRBD2 (5 bases). V lost 5 bases to trimming and J lost 4 bases, with 21 bases between them. The germline gives CDR1 MNHEY, CDR2 SMNVEV (reference sequence). The length of the CDR3 is 16 residues. CDR3 amino acids: CASSPSAGGLVYEQYF. In DNA form, the CDR3 reads TGTGCCAGCAGTCCTAGTGCGGGTGGTCTGGTTTACGAGCAGTACTTC.

CDR3 loop: CASSTGSKNIQYF. The CDR3 nucleotides read TGTGCCAGCAGCACCGGGTCCAAAAACATTCAGTACTTC. This chain links TRBV7-9 with TRBJ2-4; D unclear. Per germline, CDR1 SEHNR and CDR2 FQNEAQ (reference sequence). The CDR3 runs to 13 residues. Trimming removed 5 bases from V and 2 bases from J, with 7 bases in between.

The chain links TRBV14 to TRBJ1-3; D gene uncertain. This CDR3 is built from 11 residues. The V end lost 0 bases, the J end lost 11 bases, and 5 bases lay between the germline ends. The germline gives CDR1 SGHDN, CDR2 FVKESK. The CDR3 bases are TGTGCCAGCAGCCAAGAAAGGGCCATATATTTT. It translates to CASSQERAIYF.

This chain connects TRBV10-3 to TRBJ2-1; 7 bases map to TRBD2. V shed 6 bases, J shed 2 bases, and the junction held 13 bases outside the gene matches. The germline CDR1 and CDR2 sequences are ENHRY and SYGVKD. This CDR3 contains 17 residues. The CDR3: CAISVTGSGGTYNEQFF. The DNA for the CDR3 is TGTGCCATCAGCGTAACTGGATCGGGAGGAACCTACAATGAGCAGTTCTTC.

J is TRBJ2-7 and V is TRBV9; tentative D call: TRBD1 (6 bases). From germline, CDR1 is SGDLS and CDR2 YYNGEE. With 4 bases removed from V and 4 bases from J, the gap between germline ends came to 15 bases. The CDR3 runs 14 residues. CDR3 nucleotides: TGTGCCAGCAGCCCGGACAGTCAAGTTTACGAGCAGTACTTC. Translation: CASSPDSQVYEQYF.

This sequence joins TRBV27 and TRBJ2-7; D is possibly TRBD2 (6 bases). The germline CDR1 and CDR2 sequences are MNHEY and SMNVEV (reference sequence). The CDR3 is 16 amino acids. Deletions cut 4 bases from V and 4 bases from J, with 20 bases between. The CDR3 region has the DNA TGTGCCAGCAGTTCCTACCCTGGGGGGAACCCTTACGAGCAGTACTTC. Translated, it gives CASSSYPGGNPYEQYF.

J is TRBJ1-4 and V is TRBV7-3; a weak D match, TRBD1 (5 bases). Germline CDR1 and CDR2: SGHTA and FQGTGA. The V gene lost 1 base and the J gene lost 6 bases, with 12 bases spanning the gap. The CDR3 totals 15 residues. The CDR3 DNA reads TGTGCCAGCAGCTTAAGTGGAGGGGTGGATGAAAAACTGTTTTTT. Residues: CASSLSGGVDEKLFF.

To note about this clone: Other DNA sequences within the sample encode an identical CDR3. The J gene is TRBJ2-2, the V gene TRBV27; no clear D. The CDR3 runs to 14 residues. V was pared by 5 bases and J by 2 bases, with 9 bases between. Germline CDR1 MNHEY, CDR2 SMNVEV (reference sequence). The CDR3 bases are TGTGCCAGCAGTCTTCTCGCTAACACCGGGGAGCTGTTTTTT. Residues: CASSLLANTGELFF.

The genes are TRBV10-3 and TRBJ2-6; D ambiguous. The ends were cut back, 9 bases at V and 1 base at J, with 13 bases in the middle. The CDR3 has 15 amino acids. Germline CDR1 ENHRY, CDR2 SYGVKD. The CDR3 DNA follows: TGTGCCATTGCTGACGGGTCTTCTGGGGCCAACGTCCTGACTTTC. Its translation is CAIADGSSGANVLTF.

The chain couples TRBV28 to TRBJ1-5, with a tentative D call TRBD1 (6 bases). This CDR3 has 15 amino acids. Trimming shortened V by 6 bases and J by 0 bases, and 12 bases separated the two germline ends. Germline V lookup: CDR1 MDHEN, CDR2 SYDVKM. CDR3 DNA: TGTGCCAGCAGCTGGGGGCAATATAGCAATCAGCCCCAGCATTTT. Encoded protein: CASSWGQYSNQPQHF.

The chain combines TRBV27 with TRBJ2-1, with 9 bases fitting TRBD2. The CDR3 loop spans 16 amino acids. Looked up from germline, CDR1 is MNHEY and CDR2 is SMNVEV (reference sequence). V shed 2 bases, J shed 7 bases, and the junction held 9 bases outside the gene matches. For the CDR3, the DNA is TGTGCCAGCAGTTTAGTGGCGGGAGGGAGTCAGAATGAGCAGTTCTTC. Its protein product is CASSLVAGGSQNEQFF.

This clone showed up just once. This sequence joins TRBV28 and TRBJ2-5; no clear D. The V and J ends lost 7 bases and 2 bases respectively, with 14 bases between them. This CDR3 is 14 amino acids long. Per the germline V gene, CDR1 is MDHEN and CDR2 is SYDVKM. The CDR3 DNA reads as TGTGCCAGCATGGCCCTGGGCGCGCAAGAGACCCAGTACTTC. Amino acid sequence: CASMALGAQETQYF.

The chain uses TRBV7-9 and TRBJ2-7; TRBD2 aligns across 7 bases. The V and J ends lost 6 bases and 3 bases, in that order; junction bases with no gene match: 11. CDR3 length equals 15 residues. Looked up from germline, CDR1 is SEHNR and CDR2 is FQNEAQ (reference sequence). CDR3 sequence reads: CASSSPSGNIYEQYF. As DNA, the CDR3 is TGTGCCAGCAGTTCGCCCAGCGGGAATATCTACGAGCAGTACTTC.

Details on this clone: This sample also contains other DNA sequences that code for the same CDR3. The V gene is TRBV28, the J gene TRBJ1-1; D ambiguous. V lost 2 bases and J 6 bases, leaving 4 bases between the germline ends. The CDR3 is made up of 11 amino acids. CDR1 is MDHEN, CDR2 SYDVKM, per germline. The CDR3 reads CASSLGAEAFF. CDR3 in DNA: TGTGCCAGCAGTTTAGGCGCTGAAGCTTTCTTT.

V usage is TRBV19 and J usage is TRBJ1-1; D is unclear. This CDR3 contains 14 residues. Trimming shortened V by 6 bases and J by 0 bases, and 11 bases separated the two germline ends. From germline, CDR1 is LNHDA and CDR2 SQIVND (reference sequence). The CDR3 nucleotides are TGTGCCAGTAGAGCCCTCCCCATGAACACTGAAGCTTTCTTT. It encodes CASRALPMNTEAFF.

The chain has TRBV27 and TRBJ2-6; no reliable D call. This CDR3 comprises 14 residues. Germline V gene lookup returns CDR1 MNHEY and CDR2 SMNVEV (reference sequence). V shed 6 bases and J shed 4 bases, with 10 bases lying between them. CDR3 nucleotide sequence: TGTGCCAGCAGAAGTAGTGGCGGGGCCAACGTCCTGACTTTC. The encoded protein is CASRSSGGANVLTF.

The chain joins TRBV6-5 to TRBJ2-2; D ambiguous. In germline, CDR1 is MNHEY, CDR2 SVGAGI. This CDR3 region has 14 residues. V was clipped by 3 bases and J by 4 bases, with 9 bases between them. The CDR3: CASSYGPLTGELFF. As DNA, the CDR3 is TGTGCCAGCAGTTATGGACCTCTCACCGGGGAGCTGTTTTTT.

The V gene is TRBV18, the J gene TRBJ2-1; 7 positions agree with TRBD2. J lost 6 bases, V lost 2 bases, and 16 bases had no gene match. The CDR3 has 18 residues. Per the germline V gene, CDR1 is KGHSH and CDR2 is LQKENI. For the CDR3, the DNA is TGTGCCAGCTCACCAAGGGTTCGGAGCGGGATGGTTTTCAATGAGCAGTTCTTC. This gives the protein CASSPRVRSGMVFNEQFF.

The genes are TRBV9 and TRBJ1-2, with TRBD1 matching 8 bases. The CDR3 is made up of 17 amino acids. Germline values: CDR1 SGDLS, CDR2 YYNGEE. J was trimmed by 3 bases and V by 0 bases; bases with no gene match: 10. The CDR3 DNA follows: TGTGCCAGCAGCGTAGGTGGCAGGGGGCGCCGGGACTATGGCTACACCTTC. Amino acids: CASSVGGRGRRDYGYTF. The whole variable domain, filled in from reference TRBV9 and TRBJ1-2, reads DSGVTQTPKHLITATGQRVTLRCSPRSGDLSVYWYQQSLDQGLQFLIQYYNGEERAKGNILERFSAQQFPDLHSELNLSSLELGDSALYFCASSVGGRGRRDYGYTFGSGTRLTVV.

Note on this clone: Other DNA sequences within the sample encode an identical CDR3. The J gene is TRBJ1-1, the V gene TRBV7-9; 7 positions agree with TRBD1. Looked up from germline, CDR1 is SEHNR and CDR2 is FQNEAQ (reference sequence). V shed 1 base and J 7 bases; nucleotides not matched to a gene: 0. The CDR3 loop spans 12 amino acids. This CDR3 reads CASSLGQGEAFF. CDR3 DNA sequence: TGTGCCAGCAGCTTAGGACAGGGTGAAGCTTTCTTT.

As DNA, the CDR3 is TGTGCCAGCGGATCAGGGGGCCATGAGCAGTTCTTC. Translated, it gives CASGSGGHEQFF. The rearrangement links TRBV28 to TRBJ2-1, with 8 bases matching TRBD1. V lost 8 bases, J lost 8 bases, and 5 bases stayed unmatched. The CDR3 has 12 amino acids. From germline, CDR1 is MDHEN and CDR2 SYDVKM.

The chain combines TRBV2 with TRBJ2-2; TRBD2 agrees at 10 bases. With 6 bases clipped from V and 6 bases from J, the junction kept 4 bases outside the gene matches. From germline, CDR1 is SNHLY and CDR2 FYNNEI. The CDR3 spans 14 residues. The CDR3 DNA is TGTGCCAGCAGACTAGCGGGACTTGCCGGGGAGCTGTTTTTT. It is translated as CASRLAGLAGELFF.

This clone was seen once. The chain has TRBV4-1 and TRBJ2-7; the match to TRBD1 covers 8 bases. J was trimmed by 6 bases and V by 1 base; bases with no gene match: 17. The length of the CDR3 is 18 residues. Germline V gene data show CDR1 as MGHRA and CDR2 as YSYEKL. CDR3 region: CASSQGPAGGRMTGEQYF. Here the CDR3 DNA reads TGCGCCAGCAGCCAAGGCCCGGCAGGGGGCAGAATGACTGGCGAGCAGTACTTC.

CDR3 sequence (DNA): TGTGCCAGCAGCGTAGGAGGACTAGCGCCTAGCACAGATACGCAGTATTTT. This translates into CASSVGGLAPSTDTQYF. The chain joins TRBV9 to TRBJ2-3; 9 positions agree with TRBD2. Germline V gives CDR1 SGDLS, CDR2 YYNGEE. V shed 0 bases, J shed 0 bases, and the junction held 5 bases outside the gene matches. This CDR3 is built from 17 residues.

This chain connects TRBV28 to TRBJ2-6, with TRBD2 as a possible D gene (5 bases). Trimming stripped 7 bases from V and 2 bases from J, with 15 bases between. The CDR3 runs 16 residues. CDR1 and CDR2 (germline): MDHEN, SYDVKM. CDR3 protein: CASTGLTSAGANVLTF. CDR3 in DNA: TGTGCCAGCACAGGACTGACTTCTGCTGGGGCCAACGTCCTGACTTTC.